This T cell receptor beta chain is drawn from a study of regulatory T cells in long-lasting Graves disease. Time point denoted: persistent/refractory GD, antithyroid drugs over 5 years with positive TRAb. Following extraction of RNA from PBMCs, that RNA was used to make the TCR library. It was by American Thyroid Association guidelines that Graves' disease was diagnosed. The EDTA tubes were filled with around 8.5 milliliters of drawn peripheral blood. Germline CDR1 is MNHNY and CDR2 is SVGAGI (reference sequence). V lost 0 bases to trimming and J lost 4 bases, with 16 bases between them. The CDR3 is 18 amino acids. Arm-PCR with iRepertoire HTBI primers amplified the CDR3 regions for these TCR beta libraries. As originally analysed: Throughout the samples, researchers identified roughly 59 TRBV and approximately 13 TRBJ segments. TCRdb used MiXCR to reprocess the multiplex PCR reads, holding one entry per CDR3 protein. None of the V and J calls come from the authors' own analysis; TCRdb made them. Among approximately 690,000 distinct CDR3 sequences listed, about 32% were seen once.

The source was peripheral blood mononuclear cells (PBMCs), collected when the disease was refractory, from a patient treated with antithyroid drugs. This sequence joins TRBV6-6 and TRBJ1-6; D is perhaps TRBD1 (6 bases). This sequence was found in a female donor with Graves disease. The CDR3 coding sequence is TGTGCCAGCAGTTACTCGAGGCAGGGGACTTCGTATAATTCACCCCTCCACTTT. It codes for CASSYSRQGTSYNSPLHF.